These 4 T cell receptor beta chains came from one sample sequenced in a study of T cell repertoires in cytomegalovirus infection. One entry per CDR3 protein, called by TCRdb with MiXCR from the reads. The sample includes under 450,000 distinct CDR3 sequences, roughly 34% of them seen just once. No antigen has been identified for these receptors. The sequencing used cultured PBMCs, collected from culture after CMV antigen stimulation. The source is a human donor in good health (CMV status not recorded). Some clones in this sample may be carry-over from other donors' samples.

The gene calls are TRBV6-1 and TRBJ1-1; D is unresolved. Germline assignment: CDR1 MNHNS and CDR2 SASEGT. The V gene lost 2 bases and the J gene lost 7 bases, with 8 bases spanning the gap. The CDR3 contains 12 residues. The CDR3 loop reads CASSESAFEAFF. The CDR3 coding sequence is TGTGCCAGCAGTGAATCGGCTTTTGAAGCTTTCTTT.

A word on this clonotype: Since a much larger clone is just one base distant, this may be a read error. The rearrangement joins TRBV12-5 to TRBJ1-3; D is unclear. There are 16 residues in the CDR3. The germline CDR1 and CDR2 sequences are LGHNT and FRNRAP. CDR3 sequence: CASGLVQSSSGDTIYF. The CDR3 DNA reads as TGTGCTAGTGGTTTGGTACAATCGTCCTCTGGAGACACCATATATTTT.

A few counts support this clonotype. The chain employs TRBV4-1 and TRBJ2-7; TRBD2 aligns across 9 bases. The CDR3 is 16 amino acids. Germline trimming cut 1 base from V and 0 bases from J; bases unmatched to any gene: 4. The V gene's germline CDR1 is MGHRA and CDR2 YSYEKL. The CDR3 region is CASSQGPSGNSYEQYF. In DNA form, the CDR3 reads TGCGCCAGCAGCCAAGGCCCTAGCGGGAACTCCTACGAGCAGTACTTC.

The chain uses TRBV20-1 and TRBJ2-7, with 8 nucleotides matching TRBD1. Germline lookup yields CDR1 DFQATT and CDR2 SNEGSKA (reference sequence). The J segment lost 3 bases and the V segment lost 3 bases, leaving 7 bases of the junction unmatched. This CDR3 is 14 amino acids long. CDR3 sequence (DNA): TGCAGTGCTAGTCAAACAGGGGGTGTCTACGAGCAGTACTTC. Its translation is CSASQTGGVYEQYF.